One sample yielded the 19 T cell receptor beta chains listed below, sequenced in a study of neurological immune-mediated disorders. TCRdb processed the 5' RACE reads anew with MiXCR; each CDR3 protein has one entry. The table records 81,000 or so distinct CDR3 sequences, 5% to 5.5% of them present only once. What was sequenced was PBMCs. All receptors come from a woman under 40 with multiple sclerosis.

Comment on this clonotype: This may arise from a read error, as a much more abundant clone is one base away. This rearrangement joins TRBV2 to TRBJ1-1; a weak D match, TRBD1 (6 bases). This CDR3 comprises 12 residues. Germline V CDR1 and CDR2: SNHLY, FYNNEI. The CDR3: CARRQVYTEAFF. DNA of the CDR3: TGTGCCCGCAGACAGGTTTACACTGAAGCTTTCTTT.

This clonotype has ten or more counts. This rearrangement joins TRBV5-1 to TRBJ2-5; 11 nucleotides agree with TRBD1. V lost 4 bases to trimming and J lost 3 bases; unmatched junction nucleotides: 5. Germline-derived CDR1 and CDR2 are SGHRS and YFSETQ. The CDR3 is 15 residues long. The CDR3 is CASSDGTGGEETQYF. The CDR3, as DNA: TGCGCCAGCAGCGACGGGACAGGGGGTGAAGAGACCCAGTACTTC.

Only a few counts were recorded for this clonotype. The V call is TRBV15, the J call TRBJ2-5, with TRBD1 matching 9 bases. This CDR3 is 14 amino acids long. CDR1 and CDR2 from the germline V gene are LNHNV and YYDKDF (reference sequence). Germline trimming cut 2 bases from V and 5 bases from J; bases unmatched to any gene: 3. CDR3 sequence reads: CATSRNRGRETQYF. CDR3 sequence (DNA): TGTGCCACCAGCAGAAACAGGGGGCGGGAGACCCAGTACTTC. Variable domain in full (rest from reference TRBV15 and TRBJ2-5): DAMVIQNPRYQVTQFGKPVTLSCSQTLNHNVMYWYQQKSSQAPKLLFHYYDKDFNNEADTPDNFQSRRPNTSFCFLDIRSPGLGDTAMYLCATSRNRGRETQYFGPGTRLLVL.

This clonotype was seen repeatedly, ten times or more. A much larger clone sits a single nucleotide away, making a read error possible. The chain has TRBV20-1 and TRBJ1-5, with 8 bases that match TRBD1. The germline gives CDR1 DFQATT, CDR2 SNEGSKA (reference sequence). The CDR3 has 13 residues. CDR3 loop: CSAISQGGQPQNF. The CDR3, as DNA: TGCAGTGCTATTTCACAGGGGGGACAGCCCCAGAATTTT.

This chain uses TRBV12-3 or TRBV12-4 with TRBJ1-1; tentative D call: TRBD1 (6 bases). Deletions cut 5 bases from V and 8 bases from J, with 12 bases between. The CDR3 totals 12 residues. Here the CDR3 DNA reads TGTGCCAGCAGTCCAGGGGTACCCGAAGCTTTCTTT. Amino acids: CASSPGVPEAFF.

There are many counts of this clonotype. Here the CDR3 DNA reads TGTGCCACCAGCAGACTCGGGGCGGGGAAATACAATGAGCAGTTCTTC. Amino acid sequence: CATSRLGAGKYNEQFF. The rearrangement links TRBV15 to TRBJ2-1; D is perhaps TRBD2 (6 bases). V was trimmed by 2 bases and J by 4 bases, leaving 15 bases between them. Germline assignment: CDR1 LNHNV and CDR2 YYDKDF (reference sequence). This CDR3 comprises 16 residues.

Points on this clonotype: This may come from a read error, since a much larger clone is one base off. The V call is TRBV5-1, the J call TRBJ2-5; D may be TRBD1 or TRBD2 (5 bases each). Trimming stripped 4 bases from V and 7 bases from J, with 14 bases between. The CDR3 covers 13 residues. The germline CDR1 and CDR2 sequences are SGHRS and YFSETQ. This CDR3 is CASSPLGDGTQYF. The CDR3 DNA is TGCGCCAGCAGCCCCCTGGGGGATGGGACCCAGTACTTC.

Only a few counts were recorded for this clonotype. The chain couples TRBV20-1 to TRBJ2-3; D is tentatively TRBD1 or TRBD2 (5 bases each). Trimming took 6 bases from V and 3 from J, leaving 22 bases between them. This CDR3 comprises 16 residues. Germline V gives CDR1 DFQATT, CDR2 SNEGSKA (reference sequence). The CDR3 DNA follows: TGCAGTGCCCCTCGGGGAAAGCAGGGTGGGACAGATACGCAGTATTTT. It is translated as CSAPRGKQGGTDTQYF.

The chain carries TRBV20-1 and TRBJ1-2; TRBD1 matches 9 bases. The germline V gene has CDR1 DFQATT and CDR2 SNEGSKA (reference sequence). The CDR3 contains 15 residues. V lost 0 bases, J lost 6 bases, and 8 bases stayed unmatched. In nucleotides, the CDR3 is TGCAGTGCTAGAGACCCGGGACAGGGTCTGGATGGCTACACCTTC. Its translation is CSARDPGQGLDGYTF.

This clonotype was counted many times. V and J are TRBV5-1 and TRBJ2-3; possible D gene TRBD2, 6 bases. V lost 1 base and J lost 5, with 11 bases in between. Germline V lookup: CDR1 SGHRS, CDR2 YFSETQ. This CDR3 is built from 14 residues. The CDR3 coding sequence is TGCGCCAGCAGCTTGCAGGGACTGAAAGATACGCAGTATTTT. It translates to CASSLQGLKDTQYF.

Many counts were recorded for this clonotype. The chain uses TRBV4-1 and TRBJ1-4; maybe TRBD1 (5 bases). The germline gives CDR1 MGHRA, CDR2 YSYEKL. Deletions cut 0 bases from V and 7 bases from J, with 15 bases between. The length of the CDR3 is 16 residues. DNA for the CDR3: TGCGCCAGCAGCCAAGATGGGACGGGACTCATTGAAAAACTGTTTTTT. It translates to CASSQDGTGLIEKLFF.

CDR3 residues: CASSLEGRRNTGELFF. The CDR3 DNA sequence: TGTGCCAGCAGCTTAGAAGGGCGTAGGAACACCGGGGAGCTGTTTTTT. The chain uses TRBV13 and TRBJ2-2; D gene unclear. The V gene lost 1 base and the J gene lost 1 base, with 10 bases spanning the gap. The germline V gene encodes CDR1 PRHDT and CDR2 FYEKMQ (reference sequence). The CDR3 covers 16 residues. Looking up the rest from reference TRBV13 and TRBJ2-2 gives the full variable domain: AAGVIQSPRHLIKEKRETATLKCYPIPRHDTVYWYQQGPGQDPQFLISFYEKMQSDKGSIPDRFSAQQFSDYHSELNMSSLELGDSALYFCASSLEGRRNTGELFFGEGSRLTVL.

This clonotype was observed many times. The V gene is TRBV6-5, the J gene TRBJ1-5, with a tentative D call TRBD1 (5 bases). V lost 4 bases to trimming and J lost 5 bases, with 12 bases between them. The CDR3 consists of 14 residues. Germline V gene sequence: CDR1 MNHEY, CDR2 SVGAGI. The CDR3 DNA reads TGTGCCAGCAGTTCCGGCCAGGGCGATCAGCCCCAGCATTTT. Translating gives CASSSGQGDQPQHF.

This clonotype was picked up many times. The chain uses TRBV28 and TRBJ2-1, with D tentatively TRBD2 (6 bases). The length of the CDR3 is 13 residues. Trimming took 4 bases from V and 4 from J, leaving 8 bases between them. Germline loops: CDR1 MDHEN, CDR2 SYDVKM. CDR3 amino acids: CASSWDLYNEQFF. The CDR3 nucleotides read TGTGCCAGCAGTTGGGACTTATACAATGAGCAGTTCTTC.

The V gene is TRBV20-1, the J gene TRBJ2-3; unclear D gene. Germline values: CDR1 DFQATT, CDR2 SNEGSKA (reference sequence). The CDR3 totals 12 residues. V was cut by 3 bases and J by 1 base, with 5 bases left in between. This chain's CDR3 is CSARSGTDTQYF. The CDR3 DNA reads as TGCAGTGCTAGGTCTGGCACAGATACGCAGTATTTT.

This clonotype appeared many times. The chain recombines TRBV5-1 with TRBJ2-2; perhaps D is TRBD1 or TRBD2 (5 bases each). V was trimmed by 0 bases and J by 2 bases, leaving 14 bases between them. There are 17 residues in the CDR3. Per germline, CDR1 SGHRS and CDR2 YFSETQ. Here the CDR3 reads CASSLGRGRTNTGELFF. CDR3 in DNA: TGCGCCAGCAGCTTGGGTCGGGGACGGACCAACACCGGGGAGCTGTTTTTT.

This clonotype was observed at least ten times. The chain has TRBV3-1 and TRBJ1-3; possible D gene TRBD1, 5 bases. There are 14 residues in the CDR3. Germline V gene sequence: CDR1 LGHDT, CDR2 YNNKEL (reference sequence). Trimming removed 3 bases at V and 2 bases at J, with 8 bases between. CDR3: CASSQGRAGNTIYF. The DNA for the CDR3 is TGTGCCAGCAGCCAGGGCAGGGCTGGAAACACCATATATTTT.

This clonotype was observed a few times. The chain uses TRBV12-3 or TRBV12-4 and TRBJ2-1; D is ambiguous. CDR3 length: 12 residues. The germline V and J ends were trimmed by 0 bases and 10 bases, with 7 bases remaining between them. CDR3 sequence (DNA): TGTGCCAGCAGTTTAGCTCTAGGCGAGCAGTTCTTC. Translation gives CASSLALGEQFF.

This clonotype appeared many times. The V call is TRBV20-1, the J call TRBJ1-4, with 8 bases aligning to TRBD1. Trimming took 5 bases from V and 8 from J; bases not matched to a gene: 13. The CDR3 has 15 amino acids. Germline CDR1 is DFQATT and CDR2 is SNEGSKA (reference sequence). The CDR3: CSAFRTGRAREKLFF. The CDR3 DNA reads TGCAGTGCTTTCAGGACAGGGCGGGCCAGAGAAAAACTGTTTTTT.